This T cell receptor (beta chain) came from a study of cytomegalovirus exposure and HLA in healthy donors (dated by TCRdb to the late 2010s). Concerning the study at large: In an earlier analysis of fewer than 750 of the donors, about 270 Gb of sequence data and some 100 million unique TCR beta sequences from about 190 million T cells were reported. Approximately 300 gigabases of sequencing data and 91 million or so unique TCR sequences made up an early release that covered roughly 670 HLA-typed donors. Among the roughly 400 genotyped donors, about 83% belonged to the genetic ancestry cluster associated with self-reported Caucasian donors. The study was designed to test whether signatures of past pathogen exposure could be identified by cataloging public T cell receptors. Using immunosequencing, the study profiled T cell repertoires from some 670 subjects and related those repertoires to cytomegalovirus serostatus. Along with the 666-subject first cohort, a separate validation cohort of roughly 110 different subjects was used. To predict cytomegalovirus infection status, the study brought together high-throughput TCR immunosequencing, statistical association of individual TCRs with disease status, and machine learning. In a later analysis, previously published TCR beta repertoires from several hundred donors were re-analyzed and high-resolution HLA genotyping was added so that TCR occurrence patterns could be studied. Rather than using new phenotypic data, the later analysis identified candidate immune exposures from TCR beta sequences and from how often those sequences occurred across donors. An earlier analysis of about 620 of the donors applied high-throughput TCR beta sequencing to assess whether each TCR beta V gene segment acted as functional or pseudogenic. Donor age, sex, ethnicity and CMV serostatus were compiled alongside the repertoire data. Genome-wide SNP genotypes for about 65% of the 666 donors were used in a later genetic analysis, which treated that subset as a discovery cohort. Every discovery cohort repertoire had been produced on one sequencing platform. Class I and class II HLA loci were covered by the typing at four-digit resolution. The number of typed donors differed by locus: about 620-640 for A, B, C, DRB1 and DQB1; 500 to 550 for DQA1; approximately 610 for DPA1; and about 450 for DPB1. Five DR-DQ haplotypes were handled as single units for association and clustering because linkage in the cohort was strong. Across approximately 400 genotyped donors of the cohort, an average of about 240,000 unique TCR beta nucleotide sequences per donor were sequenced, and 15% to 20% of those sequences were non-productive. What the work shows at the level of the full study, not this receptor alone: The earlier analysis of approximately 590 of the donors excluded roughly 17 rarely observed V segments, including chromosome 9 orphons, because counts were too low. At a false discovery rate of 0.05, a later analysis linked some 18,000 TCR beta sequences to specific HLA alleles. A later analysis found that most CMV-associated TCR beta chains appeared HLA-restricted, with HLA associations seemingly driven largely by CMV exposure. A later genetic analysis reported fewer N-insertions in productive TCRs among donors in an Asian-associated ancestry cluster than the roughly 620-donor mean. In vitro tests confirmed that a few of the cytomegalovirus-associated TCR beta chains recognize cytomegalovirus antigens. In a later analysis, the rate of TCR association differed among HLA loci, with DRB1 alleles having the most associated TCRs and HLA-C alleles having the fewest. Presence/absence analyses assumed roughly uniform sequencing depth across donors, an assumption that may not hold. Most TCR sequences were observed very rarely across donors, whereas some public TCRs were present in many individuals. A further reported finding was that TCR beta sequences accurately predicted the HLA-A and HLA-B alleles for most subjects in the first cohort. Correlated functional status among segregating V segments might reflect linkage disequilibrium, but an unknown experimental factor could not be ruled out. Compared with equally common non-associated chains, HLA-associated TCR beta chains in a later analysis were more clonally expanded and had lower generation probabilities. Because some donors lacked HLA typing at each locus, the association tests relied only on the typed subset. In the study, around 150 TCR beta chains were listed as associated with cytomegalovirus. V-gene and J-gene trimming of TCR beta chains was associated with a missense DCLRE1C variant in a later genetic analysis, and the association was replicated in an independent cohort. CMV serostatus was the only immune exposure information available for the cohort. According to the authors, the approach could potentially be generalized to other disease states and immunological phenotypes. Assigning TCR associations to individual alleles was difficult when HLA alleles, especially DR and DQ, strongly co-occurred. The cohort was sequenced for TCR beta chains only, and without alpha or paired-chain data the features that could be detected were limited. An earlier analysis of 587 of the donors showed that most TCR beta V segments appeared in productive rearrangements either about 87% or about 30% of the time, which broadly matched IMGT annotations. The classifier was reported to diagnose cytomegalovirus status with high specificity and sensitivity in both the original cohort and the validation cohort. In a later analysis, several top co-occurrence clusters were reported to appear linked to parvovirus B19, influenza, CMV and Epstein-Barr virus. A cluster of highly shared sequence variants was judged likely to represent a technical artifact of the sequencing pipeline.

Regarding this clone: The antigen this receptor binds is unknown. No much larger clone exists at a distance of one base, and base qualities are not known.

Library preparation used the immunoSEQ multiplex PCR assay. For the multiplex PCR, a mixture combining 60 forward primers for TCR Vbeta segments and 13 reverse primers for TCR Jbeta segments was used. Amplification of the CDR3 region of rearranged TCR beta genes was performed with a multiplex PCR assay on genomic DNA. The Illumina HiSeq System was used to sequence the amplified TCR beta libraries as 87-base-pair reads. Concerning the study's data processing: Across the 700 or so repertoires, a later analysis counted roughly 84 million unique TCR beta chains, roughly 11 million of which were shared by at least two donors. A nearest-neighbor algorithm error-corrected the raw reads and collapsed the reads into unique sequences, merging closely related sequences to remove PCR and sequencing errors. CDR3 sequences were aligned to IMGT reference sequences to assign V, D and J gene segments. For a sequence to be retained, a match of at least six nucleotides to both a V gene segment and a J gene segment was required. A rearrangement counted as productive if the CDR3 had no stop codons and remained in frame with V and J, and every other rearrangement counted as non-productive. CDR3 was defined according to IMGT convention as the region running from the second conserved V-encoded cysteine to the conserved J-encoded phenylalanine. The earlier analysis of 500 to 600 of the donors excluded sequences that lacked an unambiguous match to a single V gene segment. In an earlier analysis of approximately 560 of the donors, a V segment was called functional when productive rearrangements were above 56.7%, and segregating when the standard deviation between donors exceeded 5%. A statistical classification framework was built for diagnosing cytomegalovirus status from the catalog of TCR beta chain sequences. In a later analysis, TCR nucleotide sequences were compared against IMGT/GENE-DB human TR gene sequences so that V and J genes could be assigned. In a later analysis, CDR3 sequences and most-parsimonious VDJ recombination scenarios were assigned using the TCRdist pipeline. In a later analysis, each TCR beta chain was defined by its CDR3 amino acid sequence together with its V-gene family, and reads lacking a unique V-gene family were excluded. In a later analysis, 550 to 650 highly shared, low-generation-probability nucleotide sequences were removed to address suspected cross-contamination and a sequencing artifact. A later analysis calculated a clonal expansion index for each public chain from normalized within-repertoire ranks of inferred template counts. In a later analysis, generation probabilities were computed with a VDJ recombination model fitted to out-of-frame rearrangements, and the resulting probabilities were checked against IGoR. Hypergeometric tests were used in a later analysis to score TCR-TCR, TCR-HLA and TCR-CMV co-occurrence, with a repertoire-size bias correction applied to the TCR pairs. To estimate false discovery rates, a later analysis permuted the HLA or CMV assignments 20 times. In a later analysis, co-occurring TCRs were grouped with DBSCAN, and TCRdist sequence similarity was added when clustering was performed within HLA-allele-positive subsets. Repertoires with fewer than 30,000 or more than 120,000 public chains, plus five repertoires with anomalous nucleotide sharing, were excluded from co-occurrence clustering. The source is immuneACCESS, and TCRdb retained only in-frame sequences with V and J called. Part of the clones is not carried over; for the studies checked, unresolved V genes explain less than half of this, and the remainder is unexplained. The V and J calls and clone size come from that table; D and trimming were worked out from the DNA. The table for this sample lists 83,000 or so clones; roughly four fifths of them were counted only once. Of the sample, 1.9% falls within the top ten clones.

The cohort was made up of roughly 670 healthy bone marrow donors. At the time of sampling, every cohort member was nominally healthy, though immune exposures that went unrecorded were likely present. The donor was CMV seronegative and was included in the group of over 300 seronegative cohort members. A peripheral blood sample was collected from each donor, and TCR beta sequencing was performed on peripheral blood mononuclear cells. The Qiagen DNeasy Blood Extraction Kit was used to extract genomic DNA from the blood cell samples. The TCR originated in a woman aged 25 to 39 in good health and CMV-seronegative. Sequencing was performed on PBMCs.

The DNA is TGTGCCAGCATCCGAAAAGGGGGACTAGAGCAGTTCTTC. Translation gives CASIRKGGLEQFF. The chain employs TRBV7-9 and TRBJ2-1; the best D guess is TRBD2, with 7 bases matching. The cysteine opens and the phenylalanine closes a CDR3 of 13 amino acids. The DNA shown is the 39-base CDR3, in frame from base 1. A distance of 17 bases separates the germline ends of V and J, which lose 7 bases and 10 bases respectively. CDR1 SEHNR and CDR2 FQNEAQ are derived from the germline V gene (reference sequence).